This TCR beta chain derives from a study of response to subunit inactivated influenza vaccine. Regarding the study as a whole: Authors proposed each seasonal influenza vaccination draws in few new T cells.

MiXCR, applied by TCRdb to the RT-PCR reads, yields one record per CDR3 protein. The sample lists about 830,000 distinct CDR3 sequences; roughly 18% were seen once. Turning to this clonotype: As yet, its antigen is unknown.

The V and J ends lost 8 bases and 1 base respectively, with 16 bases between them. The CDR3 runs to 15 residues. Germline V gene sequence: CDR1 MNHEY, CDR2 SMNVEV (reference sequence). The TCR was taken from a man in his fifties or sixties who received an inactivated influenza vaccine. This sequence joins TRBV27 and TRBJ2-3; maybe TRBD2 (6 bases). The sample here was PBMCs from blood, taken 5 days after vaccination. The CDR3 sequence is CASGRTVTGTDTQYF. The CDR3 DNA reads as TGTGCCAGCGGGAGGACGGTTACGGGCACAGATACGCAGTATTTT.